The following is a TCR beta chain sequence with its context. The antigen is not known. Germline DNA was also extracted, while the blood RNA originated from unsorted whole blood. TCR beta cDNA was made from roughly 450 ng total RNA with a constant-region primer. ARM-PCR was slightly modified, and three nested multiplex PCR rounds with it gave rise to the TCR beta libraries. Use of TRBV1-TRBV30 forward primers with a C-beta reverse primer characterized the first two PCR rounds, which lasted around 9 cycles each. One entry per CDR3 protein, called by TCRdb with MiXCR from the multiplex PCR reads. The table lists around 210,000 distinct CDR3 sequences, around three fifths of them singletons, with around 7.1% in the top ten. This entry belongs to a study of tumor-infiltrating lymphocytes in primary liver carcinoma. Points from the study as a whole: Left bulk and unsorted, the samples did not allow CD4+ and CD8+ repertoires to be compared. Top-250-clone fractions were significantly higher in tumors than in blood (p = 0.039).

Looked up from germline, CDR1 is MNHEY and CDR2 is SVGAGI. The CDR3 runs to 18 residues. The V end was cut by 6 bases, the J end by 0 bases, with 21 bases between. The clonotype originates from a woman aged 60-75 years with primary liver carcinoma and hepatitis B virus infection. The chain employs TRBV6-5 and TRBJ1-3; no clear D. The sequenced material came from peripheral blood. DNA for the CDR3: TGTGCCAGCAGAAGTAGGCTCGGGAGACTAAGCTCTGGAAACACCATATATTTT. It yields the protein CASRSRLGRLSSGNTIYF.